This TCR beta chain was recovered during a study of blood T cell repertoires in COVID-19. Study information: There were acute and convalescent COVID-19 samples, and they came from the United States, Italy and Spain.

The V gene lost 3 bases and the J gene lost 4 bases, with 9 bases spanning the gap. The CDR3 sequence is 12 residues long. Germline V gene lookup returns CDR1 DFQATT and CDR2 SNEGSKA (reference sequence). Per the original data handling: The authors estimated nucleated cell counts from reference gene primer amplification. Profiling relied on immunoSEQ multiplex PCR, and the TCRdb table lists in-frame clones only, not all of them. That table is the source of V, J and clone size, and D and trimming were worked out from the DNA. The table includes 350,000 or so clones, about 87% detected once. Sequencing used peripheral blood. The V and J genes are TRBV20-1 and TRBJ1-2, with a weak D call TRBD1 (5 bases). The sequence was obtained from a young woman with COVID-19, enrolled during active disease. CDR3 residues: CSASGRAYGYTF. CDR3 bases: TGCAGTGCTAGTGGCAGGGCCTATGGCTACACCTTC.